The present entry profiles one TCR beta chain with its context. The data originate from a study of beta chain features in type 1 diabetes. Trimming took 1 base from V and 9 from J, leaving 10 bases between them. The CDR3 loop spans 13 amino acids. The germline CDR1 and CDR2 sequences are SEHNR and FQNEAQ (reference sequence). The investigators reverse transcribed all of the isolated RNA, so they sequenced expressed TCRB transcripts. TCRdb keeps only in-frame clones here, not all; method: immunoSEQ multiplex PCR. The sample holds a few hundred thousand clones, roughly 16% seen once. This sequence originates from a woman younger than 30 in good health. J is TRBJ2-1 and V is TRBV7-9; no definite D call. The specimen sequenced was naive CD4+ T cells from blood. The CDR3 here is CASSLVSRGEQFF. CDR3 sequence (DNA): TGTGCCAGCAGCTTAGTCTCTCGCGGTGAGCAGTTCTTC.